The clone carrying this TCR beta chain was observed many times. The source of the sample is a study of spatial heterogeneity in lung cancer. The time point: sample taken at primary tumor resection. TCRdb fed the 5' RACE reads into MiXCR, producing one record per CDR3 protein. Altogether tens of thousands of distinct CDR3 sequences are present, just under 6% being singletons, with the ten largest covering about 35%. With 5 bases removed from V and 6 bases from J, the gap between germline ends came to 8 bases. This CDR3 region has 12 residues. Germline-derived CDR1 and CDR2 are SGHTA and FQGNSA. The source was PBMCs, collected at surgery. The gene calls are TRBV7-2 and TRBJ2-1, with D hard to call. The receptor's source is a male donor with early-stage non-small cell lung cancer. CDR3 DNA: TGTGCCAGCAGCCCCACCCTCAATGAGCAGTTCTTC. Its translation: CASSPTLNEQFF.